The subject of this entry is one T cell receptor (beta chain). The data originate from a study of shared T cell receptors in the human thymus. V lost 4 bases to trimming and J lost 10 bases; unmatched junction nucleotides: 9. Looked up from germline, CDR1 is SGDLS and CDR2 is YYNGEE. The length of the CDR3 is 15 residues. Profiling relied on immunoSEQ multiplex PCR, and the TCRdb table lists in-frame clones only, not all of them. Of 700,000 to 750,000 clones listed, 70% to 90% are singletons. The sample was also linked to a second study, of human thymus T cells.

This TCR was sampled from a girl under three years old with a congenital heart defect. The V gene is TRBV9, the J gene TRBJ1-6; 9 nucleotides match TRBD1. The specimen sequenced was thymocytes. CDR3 nucleotides: TGTGCCAGCAGCTCCACAGGGGGCTATGGCTCACCCCTCCACTTT. Its translation is CASSSTGGYGSPLHF.